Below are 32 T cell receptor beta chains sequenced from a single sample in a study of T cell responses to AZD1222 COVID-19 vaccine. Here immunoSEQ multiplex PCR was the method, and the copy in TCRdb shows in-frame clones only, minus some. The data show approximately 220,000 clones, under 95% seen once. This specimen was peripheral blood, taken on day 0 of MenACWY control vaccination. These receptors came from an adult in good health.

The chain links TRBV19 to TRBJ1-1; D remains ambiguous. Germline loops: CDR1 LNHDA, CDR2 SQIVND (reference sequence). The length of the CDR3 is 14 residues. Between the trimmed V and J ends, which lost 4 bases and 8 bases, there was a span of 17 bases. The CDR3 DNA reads TGTGCCAGTAGTACCTACCCGAGAGTCTTCGAAGCTTTCTTT. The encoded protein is CASSTYPRVFEAFF.

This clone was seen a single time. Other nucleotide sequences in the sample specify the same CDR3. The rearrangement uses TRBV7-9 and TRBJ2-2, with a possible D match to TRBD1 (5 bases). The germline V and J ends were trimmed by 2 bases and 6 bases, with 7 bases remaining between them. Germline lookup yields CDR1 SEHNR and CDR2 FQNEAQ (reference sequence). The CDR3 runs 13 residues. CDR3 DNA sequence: TGTGCCAGCAGCTTAACAGGCGCCGGGGAGCTGTTTTTT. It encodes CASSLTGAGELFF.

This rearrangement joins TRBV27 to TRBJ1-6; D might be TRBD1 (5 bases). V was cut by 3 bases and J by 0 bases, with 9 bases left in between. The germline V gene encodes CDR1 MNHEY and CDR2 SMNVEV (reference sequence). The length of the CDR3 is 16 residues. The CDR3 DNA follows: TGTGCCAGCAGTTTGCACCAGGGCTCCTATAATTCACCCCTCCACTTT. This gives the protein CASSLHQGSYNSPLHF.

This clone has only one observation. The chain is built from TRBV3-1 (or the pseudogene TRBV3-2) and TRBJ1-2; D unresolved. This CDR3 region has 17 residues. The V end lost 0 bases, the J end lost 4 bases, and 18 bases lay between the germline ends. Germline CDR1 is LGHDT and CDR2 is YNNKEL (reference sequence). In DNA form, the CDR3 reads TGTGCCAGCAGCCAAGAGTTGGGAATCGGAGGGAGCTATGGCTACACCTTC. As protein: CASSQELGIGGSYGYTF.

CDR3 nucleotides: TGTGCCAGCAACACCGGGACTAGCCAAGAGACCCAGTACTTC. As protein: CASNTGTSQETQYF. The genes are TRBV27 and TRBJ2-5, with 8 bases lining up with TRBD2. Per germline, CDR1 MNHEY and CDR2 SMNVEV (reference sequence). J lost 1 base, V lost 7 bases, and 5 bases had no gene match. The CDR3 runs 14 residues.

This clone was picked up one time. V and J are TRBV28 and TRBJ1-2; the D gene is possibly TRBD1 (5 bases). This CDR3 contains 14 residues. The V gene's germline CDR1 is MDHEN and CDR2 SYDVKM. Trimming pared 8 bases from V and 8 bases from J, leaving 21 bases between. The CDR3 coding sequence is TGTGCCAGCTGCCCCCCGAGGAGGGGATTCGGCTACACCTTC. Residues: CASCPPRRGFGYTF.

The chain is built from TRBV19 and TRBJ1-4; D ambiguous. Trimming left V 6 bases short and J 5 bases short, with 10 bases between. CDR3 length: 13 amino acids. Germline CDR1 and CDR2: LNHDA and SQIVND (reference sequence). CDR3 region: CASRLRVNEKLFF. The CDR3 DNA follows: TGTGCCAGTAGGTTACGGGTCAATGAAAAACTGTTTTTT.

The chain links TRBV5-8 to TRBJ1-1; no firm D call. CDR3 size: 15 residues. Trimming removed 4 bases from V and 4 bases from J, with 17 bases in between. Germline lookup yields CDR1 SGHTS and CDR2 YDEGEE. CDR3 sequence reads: CASSPEVVESTEAFF. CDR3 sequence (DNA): TGTGCCAGCAGCCCCGAAGTTGTCGAGAGCACTGAAGCTTTCTTT.

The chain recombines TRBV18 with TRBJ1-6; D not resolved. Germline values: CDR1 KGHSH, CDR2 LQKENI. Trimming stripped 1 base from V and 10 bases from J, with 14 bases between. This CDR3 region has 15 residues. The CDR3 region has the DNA TGTGCCAGCTCACCACAAGAGCCTCACGCCTCACCCCTCCACTTT. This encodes CASSPQEPHASPLHF. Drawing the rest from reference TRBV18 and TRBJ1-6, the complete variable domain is NAGVMQNPRHLVRRRGQEARLRCSPMKGHSHVYWYRQLPEEGLKFMVYLQKENIIDESGMPKERFSAEFPKEGPSILRIQQVVRGDSAAYFCASSPQEPHASPLHFGNGTRLTVT.

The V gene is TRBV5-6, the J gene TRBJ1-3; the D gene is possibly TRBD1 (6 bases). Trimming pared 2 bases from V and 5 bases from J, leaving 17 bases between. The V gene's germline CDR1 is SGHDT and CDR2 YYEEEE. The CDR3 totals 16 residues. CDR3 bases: TGTGCCAGCAGCTTACCGGGAGAAAGGGGGAGAAACACCATATATTTT. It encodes CASSLPGERGRNTIYF.

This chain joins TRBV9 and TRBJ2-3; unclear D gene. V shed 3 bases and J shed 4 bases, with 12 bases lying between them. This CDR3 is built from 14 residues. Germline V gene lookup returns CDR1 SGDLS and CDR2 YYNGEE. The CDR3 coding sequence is TGTGCCAGCAGCGGCCGACTCGTCCCAGATACGCAGTATTTT. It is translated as CASSGRLVPDTQYF.

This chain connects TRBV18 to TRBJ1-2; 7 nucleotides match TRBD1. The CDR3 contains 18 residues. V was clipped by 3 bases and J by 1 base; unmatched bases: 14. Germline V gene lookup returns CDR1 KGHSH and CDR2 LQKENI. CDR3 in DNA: TGTGCCAGCTCACCCCTAGTCCCCCGGACAGGCAATAACTATGGCTACACCTTC. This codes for CASSPLVPRTGNNYGYTF.

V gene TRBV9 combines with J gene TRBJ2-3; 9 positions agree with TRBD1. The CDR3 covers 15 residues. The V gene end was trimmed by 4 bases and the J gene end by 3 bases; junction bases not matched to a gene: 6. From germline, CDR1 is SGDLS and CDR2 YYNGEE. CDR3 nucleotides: TGTGCCAGCAGCTCCGGGACAGGGAGGACAGATACGCAGTATTTT. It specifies CASSSGTGRTDTQYF.

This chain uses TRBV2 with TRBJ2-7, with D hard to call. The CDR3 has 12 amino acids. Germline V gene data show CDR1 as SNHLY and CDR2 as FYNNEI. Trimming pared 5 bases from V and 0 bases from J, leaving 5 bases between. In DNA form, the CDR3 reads TGTGCCAGCAGTTTCACCTCCTACGAGCAGTACTTC. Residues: CASSFTSYEQYF.

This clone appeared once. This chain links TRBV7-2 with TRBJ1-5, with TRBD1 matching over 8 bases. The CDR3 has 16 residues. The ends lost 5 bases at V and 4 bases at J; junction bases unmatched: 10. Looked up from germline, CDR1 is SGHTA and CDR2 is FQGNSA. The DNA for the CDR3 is TGTGCCAGCAGCCCCACCGGACAGGGCAGGAATCAGCCCCAGCATTTT. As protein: CASSPTGQGRNQPQHF.

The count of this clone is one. CDR3 amino acids: CASSSGQNYGYTF. CDR3 sequence (DNA): TGTGCCAGCAGTTCGGGACAGAACTATGGCTACACCTTC. The V gene is TRBV12-3 or TRBV12-4, the J gene TRBJ1-2; 7 bases map to TRBD1. J lost 2 bases, V lost 4 bases, and 1 base had no gene match. The CDR3 is 13 amino acids.

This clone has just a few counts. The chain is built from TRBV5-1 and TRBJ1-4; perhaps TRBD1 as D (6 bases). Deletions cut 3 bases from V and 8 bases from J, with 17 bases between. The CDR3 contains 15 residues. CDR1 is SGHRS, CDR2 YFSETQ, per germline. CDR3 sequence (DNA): TGCGCCAGCAGCTCCACCCCGGGGGCGGGCGAAAAACTGTTTTTT. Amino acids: CASSSTPGAGEKLFF.

The CDR3 spells CASSLRGVQLATNEKLFF. The CDR3 coding sequence is TGTGCCAGCAGCTTAAGGGGAGTCCAACTTGCAACTAATGAAAAACTGTTTTTT. The chain couples TRBV11-2 to TRBJ1-4, with TRBD1 as a possible D gene (5 bases). The germline V gene encodes CDR1 SGHAT and CDR2 FQNNGV. Trimming took off 2 bases at V and 0 bases at J, with 16 bases between the two ends. The CDR3 has 18 amino acids.

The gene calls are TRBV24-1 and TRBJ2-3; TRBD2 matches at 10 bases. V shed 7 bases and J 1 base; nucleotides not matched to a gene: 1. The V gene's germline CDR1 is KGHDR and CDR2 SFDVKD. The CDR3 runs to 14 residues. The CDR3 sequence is CATSLAGGTDTQYF. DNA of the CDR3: TGTGCCACCAGCCTAGCGGGGGGCACAGATACGCAGTATTTT.

CDR3 residues: CASSFGPQGQDIQYF. The CDR3 bases are TGTGCCAGCAGTTTTGGACCACAGGGACAGGACATTCAGTACTTC. V usage is TRBV6-5 and J usage is TRBJ2-4, with TRBD1 matching over 8 bases. V was clipped by 4 bases and J by 8 bases; unmatched bases: 10. Germline CDR1 and CDR2: MNHEY and SVGAGI. This CDR3 is built from 15 residues.

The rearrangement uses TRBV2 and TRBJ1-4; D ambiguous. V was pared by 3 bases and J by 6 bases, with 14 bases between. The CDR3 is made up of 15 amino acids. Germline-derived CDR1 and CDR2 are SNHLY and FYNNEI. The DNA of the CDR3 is TGTGCCAGCAGTGACTCCCTGGCAGGAGATGAAAAACTGTTTTTT. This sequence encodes CASSDSLAGDEKLFF.

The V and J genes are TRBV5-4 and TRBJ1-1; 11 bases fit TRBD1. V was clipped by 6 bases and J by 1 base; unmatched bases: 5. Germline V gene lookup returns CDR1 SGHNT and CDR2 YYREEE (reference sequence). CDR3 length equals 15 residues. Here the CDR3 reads CASTTGQGANTEAFF. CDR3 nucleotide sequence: TGTGCCAGCACCACCGGACAGGGGGCGAACACTGAAGCTTTCTTT. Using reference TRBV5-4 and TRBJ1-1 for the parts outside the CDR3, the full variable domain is ETGVTQSPTHLIKTRGQQVTLRCSSQSGHNTVSWYQQALGQGPQFIFQYYREEENGRGNFPPRFSGLQFPNYSSELNVNALELDDSALYLCASTTGQGANTEAFFGQGTRLTVV.

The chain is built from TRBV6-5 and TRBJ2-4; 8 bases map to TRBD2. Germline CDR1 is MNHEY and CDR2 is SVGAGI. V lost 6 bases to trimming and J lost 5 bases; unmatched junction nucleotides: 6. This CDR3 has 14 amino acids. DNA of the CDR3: TGTGCCAGCAGCTCGGGGGGGATGGAAAACATTCAGTACTTC. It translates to CASSSGGMENIQYF.

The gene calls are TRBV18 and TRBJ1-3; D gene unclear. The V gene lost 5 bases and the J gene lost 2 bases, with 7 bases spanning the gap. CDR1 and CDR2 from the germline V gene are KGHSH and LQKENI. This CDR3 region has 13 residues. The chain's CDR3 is CASSSTPGNTIYF. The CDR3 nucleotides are TGTGCCAGCTCATCCACCCCTGGAAACACCATATATTTT.

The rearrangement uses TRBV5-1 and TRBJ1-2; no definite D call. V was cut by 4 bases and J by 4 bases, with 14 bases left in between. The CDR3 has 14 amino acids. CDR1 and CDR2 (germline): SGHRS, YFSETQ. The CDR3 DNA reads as TGCGCCAGCAGCCTGGAACGCAGTTCCTATGGCTACACCTTC. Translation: CASSLERSSYGYTF.

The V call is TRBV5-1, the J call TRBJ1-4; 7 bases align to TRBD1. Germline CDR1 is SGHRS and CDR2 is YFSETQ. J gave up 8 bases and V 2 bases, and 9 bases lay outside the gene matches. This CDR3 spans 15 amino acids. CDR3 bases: TGCGCCAGCAGCTTTCAACAGGGGCAAGGGGAAAAACTGTTTTTT. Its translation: CASSFQQGQGEKLFF. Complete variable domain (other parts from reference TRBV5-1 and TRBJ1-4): KAGVTQTPRYLIKTRGQQVTLSCSPISGHRSVSWYQQTPGQGLQFLFEYFSETQRNKGNFPGRFSGRQFSNSRSEMNVSTLELGDSALYLCASSFQQGQGEKLFFGSGTQLSVL.

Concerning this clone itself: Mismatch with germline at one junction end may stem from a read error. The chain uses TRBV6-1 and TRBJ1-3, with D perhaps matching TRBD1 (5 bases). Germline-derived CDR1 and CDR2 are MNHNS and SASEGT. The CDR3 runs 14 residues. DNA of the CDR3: TGTGCCAGCAGTGACGGGACTGTTGGAAGCACCATATATTTT. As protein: CASSDGTVGSTIYF.

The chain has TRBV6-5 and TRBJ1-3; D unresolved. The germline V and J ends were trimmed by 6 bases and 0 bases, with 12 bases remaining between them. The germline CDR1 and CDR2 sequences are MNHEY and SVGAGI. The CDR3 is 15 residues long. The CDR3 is CASRTGLRSGNTIYF. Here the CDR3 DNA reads TGTGCCAGCAGGACCGGGTTACGCTCTGGAAACACCATATATTTT.

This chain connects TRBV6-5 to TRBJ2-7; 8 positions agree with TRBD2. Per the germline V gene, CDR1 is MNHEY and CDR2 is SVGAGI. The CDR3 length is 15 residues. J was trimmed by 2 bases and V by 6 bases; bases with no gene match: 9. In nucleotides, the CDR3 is TGTGCCAGCAGCCCCCCCCGGGGGGGCCCCTACGAGCAGTACTTC. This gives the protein CASSPPRGGPYEQYF.

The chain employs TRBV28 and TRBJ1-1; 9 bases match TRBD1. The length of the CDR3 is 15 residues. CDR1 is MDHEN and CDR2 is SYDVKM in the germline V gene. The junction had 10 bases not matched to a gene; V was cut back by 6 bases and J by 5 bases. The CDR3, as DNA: TGTGCCAGCAGCCGCCGGACAGGGGTGGGGACTGAAGCTTTCTTT. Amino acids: CASSRRTGVGTEAFF.

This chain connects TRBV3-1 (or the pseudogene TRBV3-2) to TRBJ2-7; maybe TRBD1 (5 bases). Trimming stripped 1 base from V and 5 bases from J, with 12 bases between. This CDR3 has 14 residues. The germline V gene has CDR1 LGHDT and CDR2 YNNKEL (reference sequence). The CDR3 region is CASSQGLDRDEQYF. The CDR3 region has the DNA TGTGCCAGCAGCCAAGGGCTAGACAGAGACGAGCAGTACTTC.

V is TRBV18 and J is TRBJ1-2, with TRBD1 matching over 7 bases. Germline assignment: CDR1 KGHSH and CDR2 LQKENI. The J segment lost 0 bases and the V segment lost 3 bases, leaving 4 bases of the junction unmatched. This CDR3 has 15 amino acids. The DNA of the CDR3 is TGTGCCAGCTCACCGGGACAGTTAGCTAACTATGGCTACACCTTC. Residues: CASSPGQLANYGYTF. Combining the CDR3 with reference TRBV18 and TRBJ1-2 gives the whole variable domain NAGVMQNPRHLVRRRGQEARLRCSPMKGHSHVYWYRQLPEEGLKFMVYLQKENIIDESGMPKERFSAEFPKEGPSILRIQQVVRGDSAAYFCASSPGQLANYGYTFGSGTRLTVV.